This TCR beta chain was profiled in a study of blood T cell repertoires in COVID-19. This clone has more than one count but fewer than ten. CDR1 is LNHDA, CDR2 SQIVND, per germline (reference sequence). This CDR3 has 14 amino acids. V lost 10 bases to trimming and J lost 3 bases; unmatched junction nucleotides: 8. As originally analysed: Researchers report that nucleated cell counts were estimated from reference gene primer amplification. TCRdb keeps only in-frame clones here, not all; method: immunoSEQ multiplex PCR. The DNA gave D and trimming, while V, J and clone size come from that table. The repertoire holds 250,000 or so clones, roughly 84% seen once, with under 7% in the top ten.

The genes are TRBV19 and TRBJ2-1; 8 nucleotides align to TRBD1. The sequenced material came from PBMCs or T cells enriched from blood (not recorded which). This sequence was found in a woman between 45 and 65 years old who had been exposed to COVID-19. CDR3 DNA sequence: TGTGCCACCGACGGACAGGGAAGCTACAATGAGCAGTTCTTC. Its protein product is CATDGQGSYNEQFF.